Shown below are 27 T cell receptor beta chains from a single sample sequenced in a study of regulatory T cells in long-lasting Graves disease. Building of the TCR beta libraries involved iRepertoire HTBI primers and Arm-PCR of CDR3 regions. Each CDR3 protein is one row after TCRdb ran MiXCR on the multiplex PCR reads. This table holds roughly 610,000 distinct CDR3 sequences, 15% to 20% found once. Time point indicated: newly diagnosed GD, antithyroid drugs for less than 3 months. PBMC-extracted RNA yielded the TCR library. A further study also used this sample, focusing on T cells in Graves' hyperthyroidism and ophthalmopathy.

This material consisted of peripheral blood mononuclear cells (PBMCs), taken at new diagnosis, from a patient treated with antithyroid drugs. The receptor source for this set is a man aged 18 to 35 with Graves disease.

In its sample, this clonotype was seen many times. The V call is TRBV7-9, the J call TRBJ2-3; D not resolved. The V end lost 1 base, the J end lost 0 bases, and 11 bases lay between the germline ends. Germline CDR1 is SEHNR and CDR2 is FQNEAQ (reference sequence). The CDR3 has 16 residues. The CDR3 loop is CASSLGTTTSTDTQYF. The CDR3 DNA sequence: TGTGCCAGCAGCTTAGGAACTACAACTAGCACAGATACGCAGTATTTT.

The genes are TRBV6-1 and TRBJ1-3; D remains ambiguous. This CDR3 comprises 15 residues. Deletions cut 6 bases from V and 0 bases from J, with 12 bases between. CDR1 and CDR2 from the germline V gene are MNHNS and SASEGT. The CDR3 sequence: CASRSLLSSGNTIYF. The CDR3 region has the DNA TGTGCCAGCAGATCACTACTCAGCTCTGGAAACACCATATATTTT.

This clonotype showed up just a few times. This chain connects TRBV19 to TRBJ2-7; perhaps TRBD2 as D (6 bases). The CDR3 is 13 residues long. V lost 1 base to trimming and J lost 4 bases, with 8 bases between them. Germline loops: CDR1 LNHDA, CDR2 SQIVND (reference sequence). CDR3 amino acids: CASSIAGDYEQYF. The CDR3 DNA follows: TGTGCCAGTAGTATAGCGGGGGATTACGAGCAGTACTTC. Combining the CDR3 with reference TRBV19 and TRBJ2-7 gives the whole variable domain DGGITQSPKYLFRKEGQNVTLSCEQNLNHDAMYWYRQDPGQGLRLIYYSQIVNDFQKGDIAEGYSVSREKKESFPLTVTSAQKNPTAFYLCASSIAGDYEQYFGPGTRLTVT.

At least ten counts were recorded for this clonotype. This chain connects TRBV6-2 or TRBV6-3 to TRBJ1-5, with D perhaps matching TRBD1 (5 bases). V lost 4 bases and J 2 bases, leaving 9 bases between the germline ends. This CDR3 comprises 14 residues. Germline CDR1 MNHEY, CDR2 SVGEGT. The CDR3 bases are TGTGCCAGCAGTTTGGGACTCCGCAATCAGCCCCAGCATTTT. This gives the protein CASSLGLRNQPQHF.

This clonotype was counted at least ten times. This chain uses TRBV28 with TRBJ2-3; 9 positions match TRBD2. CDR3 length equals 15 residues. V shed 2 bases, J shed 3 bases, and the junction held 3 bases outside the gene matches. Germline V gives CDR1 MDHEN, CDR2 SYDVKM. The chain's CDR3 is CASSLLAGRTDTQYF. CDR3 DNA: TGTGCCAGCAGTTTACTAGCGGGGCGAACAGATACGCAGTATTTT.

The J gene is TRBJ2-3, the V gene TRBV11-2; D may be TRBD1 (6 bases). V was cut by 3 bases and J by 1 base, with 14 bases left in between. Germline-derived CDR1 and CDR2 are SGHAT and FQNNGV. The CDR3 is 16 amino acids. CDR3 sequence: CASSLIVSGGTDTQYF. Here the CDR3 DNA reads TGTGCCAGCAGCTTGATCGTATCAGGGGGCACAGATACGCAGTATTTT. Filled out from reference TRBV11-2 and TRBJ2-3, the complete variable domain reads EAGVAQSPRYKIIEKRQSVAFWCNPISGHATLYWYQQILGQGPKLLIQFQNNGVVDDSQLPKDRFSAERLKGVDSTLKIQPAKLEDSAVYLCASSLIVSGGTDTQYFGPGTRLTVL.

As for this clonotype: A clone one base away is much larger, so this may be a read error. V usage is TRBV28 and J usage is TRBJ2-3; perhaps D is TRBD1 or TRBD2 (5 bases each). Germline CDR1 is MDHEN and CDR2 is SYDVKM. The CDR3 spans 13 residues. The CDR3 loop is CVSINRGPDTQYF. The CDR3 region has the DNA TGTGTCAGCATTAATCGGGGACCTGATACGCAGTATTTT.

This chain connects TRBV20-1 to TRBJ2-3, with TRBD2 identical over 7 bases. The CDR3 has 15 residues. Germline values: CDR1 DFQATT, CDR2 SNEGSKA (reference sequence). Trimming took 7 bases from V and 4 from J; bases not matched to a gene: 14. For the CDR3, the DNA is TGCAGTGGGGCGGGGGAAGGGCCGGTCCCAGATACGCAGTATTTT. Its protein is CSGAGEGPVPDTQYF.

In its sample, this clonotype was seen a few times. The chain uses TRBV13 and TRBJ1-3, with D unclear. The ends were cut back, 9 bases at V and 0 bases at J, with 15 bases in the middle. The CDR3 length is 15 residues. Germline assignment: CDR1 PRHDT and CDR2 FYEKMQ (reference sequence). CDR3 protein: CASSLRAISGNTIYF. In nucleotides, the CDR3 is TGTGCCAGTAGCCTGCGGGCTATCTCTGGAAACACCATATATTTT.

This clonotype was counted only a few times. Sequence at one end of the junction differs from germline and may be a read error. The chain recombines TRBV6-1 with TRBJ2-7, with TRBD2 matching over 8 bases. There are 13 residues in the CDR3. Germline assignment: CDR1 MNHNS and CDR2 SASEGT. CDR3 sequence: CASSYEREREQDF. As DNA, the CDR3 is TGTGCCAGCAGTTACGAGCGGGAGCGCGAGCAGGACTTC.

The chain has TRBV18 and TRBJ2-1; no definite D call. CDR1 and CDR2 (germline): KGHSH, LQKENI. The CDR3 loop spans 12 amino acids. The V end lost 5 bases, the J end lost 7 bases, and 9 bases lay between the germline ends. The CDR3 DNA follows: TGTGCCAGCTCATCGCCGGTAAATGAGCAGTTCTTC. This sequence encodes CASSSPVNEQFF.

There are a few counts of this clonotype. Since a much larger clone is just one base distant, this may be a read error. CDR3: CASSGRAGNTQYF. CDR3 sequence (DNA): TGTGCCAGCTCCGGGAGGGCCGGAAATACGCAGTATTTT. V usage is TRBV18 and J usage is TRBJ2-3; 8 bases line up with TRBD2. This CDR3 spans 13 amino acids. The J segment lost 7 bases and the V segment lost 6 bases, leaving 6 bases of the junction unmatched. The germline gives CDR1 KGHSH, CDR2 LQKENI.

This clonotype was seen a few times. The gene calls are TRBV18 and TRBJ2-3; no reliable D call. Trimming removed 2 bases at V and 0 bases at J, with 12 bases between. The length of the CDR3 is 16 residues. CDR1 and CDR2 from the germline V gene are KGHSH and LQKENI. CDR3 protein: CASSPIAETSTDTQYF. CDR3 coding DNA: TGTGCCAGCTCACCAATCGCCGAAACTAGCACAGATACGCAGTATTTT.

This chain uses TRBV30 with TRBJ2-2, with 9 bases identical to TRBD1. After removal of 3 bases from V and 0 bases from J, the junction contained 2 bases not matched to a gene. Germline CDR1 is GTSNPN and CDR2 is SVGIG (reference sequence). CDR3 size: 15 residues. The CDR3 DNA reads TGTGCCTGGAGGGGACAGGGATCGAACACCGGGGAGCTGTTTTTT. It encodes CAWRGQGSNTGELFF.

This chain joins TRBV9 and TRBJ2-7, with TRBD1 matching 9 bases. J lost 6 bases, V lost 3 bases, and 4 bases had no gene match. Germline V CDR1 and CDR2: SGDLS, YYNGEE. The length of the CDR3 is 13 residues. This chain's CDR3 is CASSAGQGIEQYF. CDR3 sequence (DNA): TGTGCCAGCAGCGCGGGACAGGGAATCGAGCAGTACTTC.

The CDR3 nucleotides read TGTGCCAGCAGCTTAGTCCGCCCGACCTATGGCTACACCTTC. Translated: CASSLVRPTYGYTF. The chain combines TRBV7-9 with TRBJ1-2; D remains ambiguous. CDR3 length: 14 amino acids. CDR1 is SEHNR and CDR2 is FQNEAQ in the germline V gene (reference sequence). V was cut by 1 base and J by 4 bases, with 10 bases left in between.

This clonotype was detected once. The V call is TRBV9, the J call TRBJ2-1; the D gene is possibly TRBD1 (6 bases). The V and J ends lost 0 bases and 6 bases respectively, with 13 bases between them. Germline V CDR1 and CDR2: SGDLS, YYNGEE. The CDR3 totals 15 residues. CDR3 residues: CASSVARGSINEQFF. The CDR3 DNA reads TGTGCCAGCAGCGTAGCTAGGGGGAGTATCAATGAGCAGTTCTTC.

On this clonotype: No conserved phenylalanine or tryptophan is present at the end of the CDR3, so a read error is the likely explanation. Here the CDR3 DNA reads TGTGCCTGGACGCTGGGGACTAGCCCGGTCGACGAGCAGTACCTC. Translation: CAWTLGTSPVDEQYL. V gene TRBV30 combines with J gene TRBJ2-7; TRBD2 agrees at 9 bases. The J segment lost 5 bases and the V segment lost 4 bases, leaving 12 bases of the junction unmatched. CDR1 is GTSNPN, CDR2 SVGIG, per germline (reference sequence). The CDR3 sequence is 15 residues long.

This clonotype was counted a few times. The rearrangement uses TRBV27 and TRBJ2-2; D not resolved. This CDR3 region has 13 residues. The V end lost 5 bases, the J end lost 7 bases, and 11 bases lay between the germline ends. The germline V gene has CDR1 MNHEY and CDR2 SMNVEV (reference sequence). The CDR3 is CASSPAVGGELFF. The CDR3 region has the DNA TGTGCCAGCAGTCCCGCCGTCGGCGGGGAGCTGTTTTTT.

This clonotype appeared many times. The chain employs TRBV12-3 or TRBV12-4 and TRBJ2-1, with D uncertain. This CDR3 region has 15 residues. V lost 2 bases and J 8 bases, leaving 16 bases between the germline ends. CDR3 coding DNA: TGTGCCAGCAGTTTATCGGGCCTAAGGGTAGATGAGCAGTTCTTC. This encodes CASSLSGLRVDEQFF.

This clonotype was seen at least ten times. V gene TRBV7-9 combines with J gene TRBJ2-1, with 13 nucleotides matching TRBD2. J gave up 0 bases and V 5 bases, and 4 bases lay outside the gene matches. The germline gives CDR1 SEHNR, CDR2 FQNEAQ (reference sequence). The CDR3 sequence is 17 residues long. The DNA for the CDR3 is TGTGCCAGCAGCACAGGACTAGCGGGAGACTCCTACAATGAGCAGTTCTTC. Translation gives CASSTGLAGDSYNEQFF. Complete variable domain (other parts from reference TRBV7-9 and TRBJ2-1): DTGVSQNPRHKITKRGQNVTFRCDPISEHNRLYWYRQTLGQGPEFLTYFQNEAQLEKSRLLSDRFSAERPKGSFSTLEIQRTEQGDSAMYLCASSTGLAGDSYNEQFFGPGTRLTVL.

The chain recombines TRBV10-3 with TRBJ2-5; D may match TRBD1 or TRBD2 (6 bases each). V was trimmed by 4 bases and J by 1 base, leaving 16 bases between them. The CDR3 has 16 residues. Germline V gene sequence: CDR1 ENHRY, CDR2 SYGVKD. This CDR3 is CAISVGVGGFQETQYF. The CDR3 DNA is TGTGCCATCAGTGTCGGGGTGGGGGGCTTCCAAGAGACCCAGTACTTC.

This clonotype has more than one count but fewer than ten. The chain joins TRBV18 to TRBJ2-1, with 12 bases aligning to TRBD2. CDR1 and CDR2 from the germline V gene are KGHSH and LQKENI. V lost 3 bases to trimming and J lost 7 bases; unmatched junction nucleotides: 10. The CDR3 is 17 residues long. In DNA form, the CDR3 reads TGTGCCAGCTCACCCCTGGGACTAGCGGGTATCTGGAATGAGCAGTTCTTC. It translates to CASSPLGLAGIWNEQFF.

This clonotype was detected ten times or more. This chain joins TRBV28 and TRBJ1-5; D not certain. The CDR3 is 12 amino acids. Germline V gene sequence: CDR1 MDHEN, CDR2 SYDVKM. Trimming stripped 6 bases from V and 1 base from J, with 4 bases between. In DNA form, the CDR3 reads TGTGCCAGCAGAGAGAGCAATCAGCCCCAGCATTTT. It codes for CASRESNQPQHF.

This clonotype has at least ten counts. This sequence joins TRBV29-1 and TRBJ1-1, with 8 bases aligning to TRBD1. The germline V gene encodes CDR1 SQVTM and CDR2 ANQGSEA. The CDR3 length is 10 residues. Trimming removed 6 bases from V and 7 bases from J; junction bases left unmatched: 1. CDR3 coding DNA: TGCAGCGTGACAGGGGTTGAAGCTTTCTTT. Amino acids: CSVTGVEAFF.

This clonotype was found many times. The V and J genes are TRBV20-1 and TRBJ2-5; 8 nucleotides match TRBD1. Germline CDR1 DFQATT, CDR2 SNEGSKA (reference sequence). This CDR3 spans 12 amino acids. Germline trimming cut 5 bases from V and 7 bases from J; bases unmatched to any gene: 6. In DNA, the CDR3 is TGCAGTGCTGGACAGGGTACTGGGACCCAGTACTTC. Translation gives CSAGQGTGTQYF.

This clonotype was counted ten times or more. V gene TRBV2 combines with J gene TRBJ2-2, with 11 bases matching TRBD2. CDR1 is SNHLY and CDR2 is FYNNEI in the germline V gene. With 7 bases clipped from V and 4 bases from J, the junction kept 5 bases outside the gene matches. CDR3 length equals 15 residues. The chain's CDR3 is CASTPGLAATGELFF. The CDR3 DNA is TGTGCCAGCACCCCGGGACTAGCGGCCACCGGGGAGCTGTTTTTT.